The source of this T cell receptor (beta chain) is a study of T-cell reconstitution after alpha-beta-depleted transplantation in children. In its sample, this clonotype was seen many times. A library of TCRbeta sequences, prepared with unique molecular identifiers, was generated. In TCRdb, the PCR reads were re-called with MiXCR into one record per CDR3 protein. The repertoire has around 29,000 distinct CDR3 sequences, 5% to 7% of them found once; the top ten carry around 6.6%. The V gene's germline CDR1 is DFQATT and CDR2 SNEGSKA (reference sequence). V lost 3 bases and J 2 bases, leaving 11 bases between the germline ends. The CDR3 covers 13 residues.

This chain connects TRBV20-1 to TRBJ2-7, with D tentatively TRBD1 (6 bases). The specimen was PBMCs, mostly from graft donor cells, collected 180 days after TCRalphabeta/CD19-depleted stem cell transplant. The TCR comes from a male patient younger than 18 who had a stem cell transplant for acute myeloid leukemia, so the T cells may come from the graft donor. DNA of the CDR3: TGCAGTGCTAGCAGGGGCAGCACCTACGAGCAGTACTTC. This encodes CSASRGSTYEQYF.